This T cell receptor beta chain was identified in a study of blood T cell repertoires in COVID-19. Whole-study context: Donors in the United States, Italy and Spain gave samples during acute or convalescent COVID-19. The analysed material was cDNA or gDNA that came from T cells, B-cell-depleted T cells, or PBMCs.

Per the germline V gene, CDR1 is SGHNT and CDR2 is YENEEA. Trimming took off 0 bases at V and 0 bases at J, with 2 bases between the two ends. The CDR3 runs to 14 residues. Authors' data handling: It was from reference gene primer amplification that nucleated cell counts were estimated. Profiled with immunoSEQ multiplex PCR; TCRdb holds only in-frame clones, not every one. V and J calls and clone size are as listed in that table; D and trimming were resolved from the DNA. The table shows roughly 92,000 clones, with roughly 86% occurring only once. Sequenced input: peripheral blood. The chain uses TRBV11-3 and TRBJ2-2; D gene uncertain. The receptor's source is a man aged 50-60 years with acute or convalescent COVID-19. Here the CDR3 reads CASSLDANTGELFF. The CDR3 DNA follows: TGTGCCAGCAGCTTAGACGCGAACACCGGGGAGCTGTTTTTT.